This TCR beta chain originates from a study of radiation and T cells in renal cell carcinoma. Study-wide context: Nephrectomy followed 15 Gy stereotactic body radiation by 4 weeks.

Clones were sequenced by immunoSEQ multiplex PCR, and TCRdb holds only the in-frame ones, with some missing. Of 94,000 or so clones in the sample, 82% were seen once. The sample's time point: baseline pretreatment blood. Treatment denoted: 15 Gy SBRT to primary tumor, nephrectomy 4 weeks later. The tumor was a clear cell renal cell carcinoma. The CDR3 spans 22 residues. V shed 1 base, J shed 0 bases, and the junction held 16 bases outside the gene matches. CDR1 is MGHRA, CDR2 YSYEKL, per germline. This TCR was sampled from a man aged 55 to 70 with renal cell carcinoma. J is TRBJ2-1 and V is TRBV4-1; 12 bases align to TRBD2. This specimen consisted of blood, obtained from a patient whose treatment included radiotherapy and nephrectomy. CDR3 coding DNA: TGCGCCAGCAGCCAAGGTGGGAGCTCTAGCGGGAGGGTGGGGAGCTCCTACAATGAGCAGTTCTTC. The encoded protein is CASSQGGSSSGRVGSSYNEQFF.